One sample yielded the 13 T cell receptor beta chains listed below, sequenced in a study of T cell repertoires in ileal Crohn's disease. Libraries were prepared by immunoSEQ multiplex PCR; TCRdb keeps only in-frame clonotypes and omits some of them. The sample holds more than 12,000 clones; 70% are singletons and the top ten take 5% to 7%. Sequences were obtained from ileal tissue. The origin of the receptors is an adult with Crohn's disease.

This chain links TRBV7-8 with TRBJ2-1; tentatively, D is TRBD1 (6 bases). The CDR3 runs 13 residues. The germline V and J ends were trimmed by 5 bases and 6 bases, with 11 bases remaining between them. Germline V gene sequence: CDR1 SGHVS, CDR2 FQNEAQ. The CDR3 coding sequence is TGTGCCAGCAGCCAAACAGGGTTCAATGAGCAGTTCTTC. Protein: CASSQTGFNEQFF.

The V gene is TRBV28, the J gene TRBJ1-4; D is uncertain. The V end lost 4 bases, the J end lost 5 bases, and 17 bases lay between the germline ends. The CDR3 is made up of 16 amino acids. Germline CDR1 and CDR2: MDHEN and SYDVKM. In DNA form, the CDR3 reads TGTGCCAGCAGTTCCGTAACAGCGGGGAGAAATGAAAAACTGTTTTTT. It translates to CASSSVTAGRNEKLFF.

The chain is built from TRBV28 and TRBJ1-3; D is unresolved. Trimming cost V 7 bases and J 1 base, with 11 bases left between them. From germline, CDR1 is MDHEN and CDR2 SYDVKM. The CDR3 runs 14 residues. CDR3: CASNSDGSGNTIYF. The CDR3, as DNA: TGTGCCAGCAATTCTGACGGATCTGGAAACACCATATATTTT.

As DNA, the CDR3 is TGTGCCAGTAGTATCGGAGGGGGGGAGAGCAATCAGCCCCAGCATTTT. This sequence encodes CASSIGGGESNQPQHF. The chain uses TRBV19 and TRBJ1-5, with D possibly TRBD1 on 6 matching bases. Germline CDR1 and CDR2: LNHDA and SQIVND (reference sequence). The CDR3 length is 16 residues. The ends were cut back, 3 bases at V and 1 base at J, with 13 bases in the middle.

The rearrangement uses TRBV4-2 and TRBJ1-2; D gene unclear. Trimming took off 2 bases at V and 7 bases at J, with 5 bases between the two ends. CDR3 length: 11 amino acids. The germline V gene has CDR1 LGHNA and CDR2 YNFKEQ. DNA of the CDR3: TGTGCCAGCAGCCAAATTCGTGGCTACACCTTC. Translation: CASSQIRGYTF.

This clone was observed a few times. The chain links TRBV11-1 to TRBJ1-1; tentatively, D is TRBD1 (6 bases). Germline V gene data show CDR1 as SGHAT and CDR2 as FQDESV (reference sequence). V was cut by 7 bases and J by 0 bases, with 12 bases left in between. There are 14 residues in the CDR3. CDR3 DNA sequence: TGTGCCAGCACCACGACAGGAATGAACACTGAAGCTTTCTTT. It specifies CASTTTGMNTEAFF. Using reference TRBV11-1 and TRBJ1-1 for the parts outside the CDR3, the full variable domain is EAEVAQSPRYKITEKSQAVAFWCDPISGHATLYWYRQILGQGPELLVQFQDESVVDDSQLPKDRFSAERLKGVDSTLKIQPAELGDSAMYLCASTTTGMNTEAFFGQGTRLTVV.

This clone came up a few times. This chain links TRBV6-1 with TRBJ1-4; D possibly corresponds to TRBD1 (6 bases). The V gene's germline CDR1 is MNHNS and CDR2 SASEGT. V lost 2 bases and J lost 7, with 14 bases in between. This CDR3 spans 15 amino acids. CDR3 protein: CASSEMAGVGEKLFF. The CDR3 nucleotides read TGTGCCAGCAGTGAAATGGCAGGGGTGGGTGAAAAACTGTTTTTT.

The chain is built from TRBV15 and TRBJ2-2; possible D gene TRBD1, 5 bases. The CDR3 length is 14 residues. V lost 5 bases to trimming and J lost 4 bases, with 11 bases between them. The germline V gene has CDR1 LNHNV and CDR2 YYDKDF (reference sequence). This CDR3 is CATSPPRVTGELFF. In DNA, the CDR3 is TGTGCCACCAGCCCACCCAGGGTCACCGGGGAGCTGTTTTTT.

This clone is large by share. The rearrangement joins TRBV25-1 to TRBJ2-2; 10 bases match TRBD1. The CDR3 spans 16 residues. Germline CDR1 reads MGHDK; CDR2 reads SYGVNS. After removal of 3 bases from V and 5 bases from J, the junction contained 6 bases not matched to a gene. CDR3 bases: TGTGCCAGCAGTGAGTCAGGACAGGGGGTTACCGGGGAGCTGTTTTTT. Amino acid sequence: CASSESGQGVTGELFF.

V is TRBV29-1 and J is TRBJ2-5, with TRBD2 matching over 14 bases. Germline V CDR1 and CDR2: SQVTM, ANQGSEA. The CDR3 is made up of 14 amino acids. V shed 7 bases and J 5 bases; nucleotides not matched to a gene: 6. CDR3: CSATSGGAGETQYF. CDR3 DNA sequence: TGCAGCGCGACTAGCGGGGGGGCCGGGGAGACCCAGTACTTC. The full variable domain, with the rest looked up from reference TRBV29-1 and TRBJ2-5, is SAVISQKPSRDICQRGTSLTIQCQVDSQVTMMFWYRQQPGQSLTLIATANQGSEATYESGFVIDKFPISRPNLTFSTLTVSNMSPEDSSIYLCSATSGGAGETQYFGPGTRLLVL.

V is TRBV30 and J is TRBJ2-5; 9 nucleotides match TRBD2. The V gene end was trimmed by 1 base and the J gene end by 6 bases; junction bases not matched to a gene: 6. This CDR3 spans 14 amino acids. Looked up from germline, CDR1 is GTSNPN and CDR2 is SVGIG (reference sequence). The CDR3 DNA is TGTGCCTGGAGTGGCTTTAGCGGGGGAAAGACCCAGTACTTC. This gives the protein CAWSGFSGGKTQYF.

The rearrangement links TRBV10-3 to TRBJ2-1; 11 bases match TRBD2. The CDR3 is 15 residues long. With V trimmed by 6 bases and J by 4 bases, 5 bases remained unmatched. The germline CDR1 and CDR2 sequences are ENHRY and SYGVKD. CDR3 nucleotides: TGTGCCATCAGCGCGACTAGCGGGGTGTACAATGAGCAGTTCTTC. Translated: CAISATSGVYNEQFF.

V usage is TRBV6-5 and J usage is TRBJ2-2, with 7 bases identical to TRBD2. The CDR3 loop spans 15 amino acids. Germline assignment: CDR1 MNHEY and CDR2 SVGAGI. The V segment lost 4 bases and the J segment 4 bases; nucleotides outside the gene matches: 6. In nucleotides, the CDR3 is TGTGCCAGCAGTTTTTGGGGGGGGAGCACCGGGGAGCTGTTTTTT. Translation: CASSFWGGSTGELFF.